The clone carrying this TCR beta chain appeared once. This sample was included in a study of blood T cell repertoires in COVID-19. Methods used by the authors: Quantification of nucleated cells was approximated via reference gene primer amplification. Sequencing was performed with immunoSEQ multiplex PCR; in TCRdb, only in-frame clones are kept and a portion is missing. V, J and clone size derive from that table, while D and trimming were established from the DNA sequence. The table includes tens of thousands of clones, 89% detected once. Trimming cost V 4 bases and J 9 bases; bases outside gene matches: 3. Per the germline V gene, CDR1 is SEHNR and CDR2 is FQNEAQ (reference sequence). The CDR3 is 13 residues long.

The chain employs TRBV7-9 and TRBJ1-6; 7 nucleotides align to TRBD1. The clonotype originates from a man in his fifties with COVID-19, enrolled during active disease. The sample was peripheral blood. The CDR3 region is CASSSGQFSPLHF. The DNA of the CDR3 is TGTGCCAGCAGCTCGGGACAGTTTTCACCCCTCCACTTT.